The entry below describes one T cell receptor (beta chain). Its antigen remains unknown. This entry is derived from a study of cytomegalovirus exposure and HLA in healthy donors. Study results and caveats: In a later analysis, a missense DCLRE1C variant was linked to TCR beta V- and J-gene trimming. When analyzed later, the rates of TCR association showed variation by HLA locus, with DRB1 the most and HLA-C the fewest.

The CDR3 spans 14 residues. Trimming removed 8 bases from V and 1 base from J, with 15 bases in between. Germline lookup yields CDR1 SNHLY and CDR2 FYNNEI. With 60 Vbeta and 13 Jbeta primers, the PCR was carried out. The authors' processing: Tens of millions of unique TCR beta chains, 10 million to 14 million shared, were counted in a later analysis. Some clones are missing from TCRdb's copy, which holds only in-frame ones; the method was immunoSEQ multiplex PCR. V, J and clone size reflect that table, while D and trimming were determined from the DNA. The data contain about 180,000 clones, 60% to 85% of them singletons.

The TCR comes from a man aged 18 to 29 in good health and CMV-seronegative. Specimen: PBMCs. This sequence joins TRBV2 and TRBJ2-7; tentatively, D is TRBD2 (5 bases). As DNA, the CDR3 is TGTGCCAGCGACGCGGTAGGAGGATCCTACGAGCAGTACTTC. As protein: CASDAVGGSYEQYF.